A single sample gave rise to the 3 T cell receptor beta chains below, sequenced in a study of Graves' ophthalmopathy and Graves' hyperthyroidism (dated by TCRdb to the late 2010s). Sequenced using an Illumina HiSeq 2000. TCR beta CDR3 regions were amplified from RNA transcripts for repertoire sequencing. The first round was an RT-PCR using HTBI primers with the Qiagen OneStep RT-PCR kit, and this first round was followed by a second-round multiplex PCR, then size selection and purification. The public reads were reanalyzed by TCRdb: fastp trimming at Q25, MiXCR alignment, in-frame beta chains only. When rows share a CDR3 protein, they turn into one entry using the most common DNA and genes. This sample lists a few hundred thousand distinct CDR3 sequences; about two fifths were detected once. The ten largest clonotypes hold over 3.5% of the sample. Sequences were obtained from peripheral blood or thyroid tissue (not recorded which). The receptors derive from an adult man with Graves' hyperthyroidism.

Of note for this clonotype: A read error may account for a junction end that differs from germline. The rearrangement uses TRBV5-1 and TRBJ1-1; TRBD1 might be the D (5 bases). The CDR3 extends over 15 amino acids. Germline V CDR1 and CDR2: SGHRS, YFSETQ. This CDR3 is CASTLRRGGDTEAFF. The CDR3 DNA sequence: TGCGCCAGCACCTTGAGGAGGGGTGGGGACACTGAAGCTTTCTTT.

This clonotype occurred a few times. CDR3: CAISESYGSYEQYF. The CDR3 region has the DNA TGTGCCATCAGTGAGTCGTACGGTTCCTACGAGCAGTACTTC. This chain links TRBV10-3 with TRBJ2-7; D is undetermined. This CDR3 has 14 residues. With 0 bases removed from V and 1 base from J, the gap between germline ends came to 7 bases. Germline V gene lookup returns CDR1 ENHRY and CDR2 SYGVKD.

This clonotype was seen more than once but under ten times. CDR3 protein: CASSMGTGVGYTF. CDR3 nucleotide sequence: TGTGCCAGTAGTATGGGGACAGGGGTCGGCTACACCTTC. The V gene is TRBV19, the J gene TRBJ1-2, with 10 nucleotides matching TRBD1. Looked up from germline, CDR1 is LNHDA and CDR2 is SQIVND (reference sequence). This CDR3 is 13 amino acids long. Unmatched junction bases numbered 3, after V lost 3 bases and J lost 8 bases.